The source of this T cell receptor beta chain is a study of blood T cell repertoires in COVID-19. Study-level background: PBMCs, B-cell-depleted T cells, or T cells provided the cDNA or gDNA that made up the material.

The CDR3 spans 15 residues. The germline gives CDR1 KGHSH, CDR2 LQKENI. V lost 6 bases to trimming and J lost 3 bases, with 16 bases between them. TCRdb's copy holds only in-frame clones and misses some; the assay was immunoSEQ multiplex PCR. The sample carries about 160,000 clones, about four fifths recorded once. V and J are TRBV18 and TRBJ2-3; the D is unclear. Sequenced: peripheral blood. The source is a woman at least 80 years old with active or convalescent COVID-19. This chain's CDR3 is CASSPPGRQTDTQYF. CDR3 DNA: TGTGCCAGCTCGCCCCCCGGCAGGCAGACAGATACGCAGTATTTT.